The clone carrying this T cell receptor (beta chain) has ten or more counts. Antigen unknown. Sequenced by immunoSEQ multiplex PCR; TCRdb stores in-frame clones only, minus some. In the table there are roughly 700,000 clones, 74% of which are singletons. Germline values: CDR1 MGHRA, CDR2 YSYEKL. The ends were cut back, 4 bases at V and 1 base at J, with 22 bases in the middle. This CDR3 region has 18 residues. This sample stems from a study of shared clonotypes between healthy human individuals. Overall study: A donor's plate count was three for CD4 naive and three for CD4 memory; CD8 naive had two and CD8 memory one. Study-level points and caveats: Among donors, the sharing of clonotypes was expected to be influenced by sequencing depth.

The chain employs TRBV4-1 and TRBJ2-5, with D perhaps matching TRBD2 (6 bases). The sample was memory CD4+ T cells sorted from blood. Subset given: CD45RA-negative fraction. The source of this sequence is a woman in her twenties or thirties in good health. The CDR3: CASSRWPSGGGIQETQYF. As DNA, the CDR3 is TGCGCCAGCAGCCGCTGGCCATCCGGTGGCGGGATCCAAGAGACCCAGTACTTC.